This TCR beta chain was documented in a study of shared clonotypes between healthy human individuals. Turning to the study itself: A couple of women and a few men aged 18 to 49 served as donors.

CDR3 length equals 12 residues. Germline assignment: CDR1 SGHAT and CDR2 FQNNGV. Deletions cut 3 bases from V and 2 bases from J, with 5 bases between. It was at deep level that the assay was run. This table comes from immunoSEQ multiplex PCR, and its TCRdb copy is limited to in-frame clones, with some not included. This table holds about 560,000 clones, roughly four fifths found once. Note on this clone: With a much larger clone just one base away, this may be a read error.

All donors qualified as healthy HIV-negative adults and had experienced no recent acute infections or vaccinations. Every donor was a Caucasian adult from Nashville, Tennessee. The clonotype comes from a woman aged 40-49 years in good health. Some clones in this sample may be carry-over from other donors' samples. Sequencing used PBMCs. V gene TRBV11-2 combines with J gene TRBJ2-7, with D uncertain. CDR3 region: CASSFGTYEQYF. The CDR3 bases are TGTGCCAGCAGCTTCGGAACCTACGAGCAGTACTTC.